This T cell receptor (beta chain) was retrieved from a study of OX40 agonist ivuxolimab in advanced cancers. Repertoires were generated with immunoSEQ multiplex PCR, while TCRdb's copy carries only in-frame clones and drops some. The data contain 25,000 to 35,000 clones, 65% to 80% of them singletons. Trimming removed 4 bases from V and 3 bases from J; junction bases left unmatched: 8. Looked up from germline, CDR1 is MDHEN and CDR2 is SYDVKM. The CDR3 is 15 amino acids. The sample holds one count of this clone. This clonotype originated in an adult with an advanced solid tumor such as melanoma, head and neck, liver or kidney cancer. V and J are TRBV28 and TRBJ2-7, with 8 nucleotides matching TRBD1. Source: CD4+ or CD8+ T cells sorted from blood, taken in a trial of the OX40 agonist ivuxolimab. The CDR3 protein is CASSSTGDPHYEQYF. CDR3 in DNA: TGTGCCAGCAGTTCGACAGGGGACCCTCACTACGAGCAGTACTTC.